One TCR beta chain is described in this entry. In the source study's methods: Reference gene primer amplification in the assay estimated nucleated cell counts. Libraries were prepared by immunoSEQ multiplex PCR; TCRdb keeps only in-frame clonotypes and omits some of them. From that table come the V and J calls and clone size; the DNA was used to work out D and trimming. This sample has some 460,000 clones, with roughly 89% found just once. Germline lookup yields CDR1 SNHLY and CDR2 FYNNEI. J lost 6 bases, V lost 6 bases, and 4 bases had no gene match. The CDR3 runs to 12 residues. The sample originates from a study of blood T cell repertoires in COVID-19. Study as a whole: Spain, Italy and the United States supplied samples that represented acute and convalescent COVID-19.

The rearrangement uses TRBV2 and TRBJ2-5, with 7 bases lining up with TRBD1. The specimen sequenced was peripheral blood. This clonotype originated in a woman in her twenties or thirties with acute or convalescent COVID-19. The CDR3: CASRRQGQTQYF. Written as DNA, the CDR3 is TGTGCCAGCAGGAGACAGGGCCAGACCCAGTACTTC.